Given below is one T cell receptor beta chain in context. The antigen remains undetermined. Assay used: immunoSEQ multiplex PCR; TCRdb lists only in-frame clones, some missing. Of 60,000 or so clones in the sample, 90% were seen once. The sample belongs to a study of PD-1 blockade in classical Hodgkin lymphoma. V gave up 4 bases and J gave up 5 bases; unmatched junction bases: 5. The germline gives CDR1 SQVTM, CDR2 ANQGSEA. CDR3 length equals 14 residues. The patients all showed relapse after autologous stem cell transplantation, while their brentuximab vedotin exposure varied. Overall study findings and caveats: CD4+ TCR diversity, unlike CD8+, climbed significantly by C4D1.

The material was peripheral blood mononuclear cells (PBMCs), obtained at baseline. This clonotype was obtained from a human donor with classical Hodgkin lymphoma. This chain connects TRBV29-1 to TRBJ2-5, with 12 nucleotides matching TRBD1. The CDR3 DNA reads TGCAGCGTTGGGGGGACAGGGGGCATGGAGACCCAGTACTTC. As protein: CSVGGTGGMETQYF. The whole variable domain, filled in from reference TRBV29-1 and TRBJ2-5, reads SAVISQKPSRDICQRGTSLTIQCQVDSQVTMMFWYRQQPGQSLTLIATANQGSEATYESGFVIDKFPISRPNLTFSTLTVSNMSPEDSSIYLCSVGGTGGMETQYFGPGTRLLVL.